This TCR beta chain comes out of a study of T cell repertoires in cytomegalovirus infection. As to this clonotype: The antigen remains unidentified.

Germline-derived CDR1 and CDR2 are MNHEY and SMNVEV (reference sequence). V lost 7 bases, J lost 5 bases, and 15 bases lay in between. The CDR3 contains 14 residues. TCRdb reanalysed the reads using MiXCR and keeps one entry per CDR3 protein. The profile shows about 740,000 distinct CDR3 sequences, about 33% of them singletons. The sample here was cultured PBMCs, taken from culture after CMV antigen stimulation. The TCR sequence derives from a human donor in good health (CMV status not recorded). Some clones in this sample may be carry-over from other donors' samples. The chain couples TRBV27 to TRBJ1-5; no clear D. The CDR3 loop is CASTKAAGDQPQHF. The CDR3 DNA reads TGTGCCAGCACAAAGGCCGCCGGCGATCAGCCCCAGCATTTT.